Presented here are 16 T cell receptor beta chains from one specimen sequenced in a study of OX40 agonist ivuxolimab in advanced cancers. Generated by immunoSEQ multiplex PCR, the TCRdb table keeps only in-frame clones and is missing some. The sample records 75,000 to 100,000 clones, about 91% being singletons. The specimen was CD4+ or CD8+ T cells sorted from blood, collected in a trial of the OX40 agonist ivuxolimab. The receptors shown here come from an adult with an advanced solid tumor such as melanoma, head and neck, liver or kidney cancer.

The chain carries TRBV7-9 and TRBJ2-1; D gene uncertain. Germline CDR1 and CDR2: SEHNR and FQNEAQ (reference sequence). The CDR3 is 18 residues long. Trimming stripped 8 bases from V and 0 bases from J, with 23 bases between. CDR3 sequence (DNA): TGTGCCAGCGGGAATGCAGGTACCCTTGGGAACTCCTACAATGAGCAGTTCTTC. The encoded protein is CASGNAGTLGNSYNEQFF.

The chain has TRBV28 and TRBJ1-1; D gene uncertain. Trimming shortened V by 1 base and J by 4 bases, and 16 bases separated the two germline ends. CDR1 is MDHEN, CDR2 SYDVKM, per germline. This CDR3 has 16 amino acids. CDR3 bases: TGTGCCAGCAGTTTATTAGCTGACAAAATTCGCACTGAAGCTTTCTTT. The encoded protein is CASSLLADKIRTEAFF.

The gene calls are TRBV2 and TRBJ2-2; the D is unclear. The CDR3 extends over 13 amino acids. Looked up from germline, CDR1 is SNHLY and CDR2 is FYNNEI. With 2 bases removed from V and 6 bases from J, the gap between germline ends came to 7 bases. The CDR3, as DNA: TGTGCCAGCAGTGAAAAGGGTCCCGGGGAGCTGTTTTTT. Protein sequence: CASSEKGPGELFF.

CDR3: CASSLGFQETQYF. The CDR3 DNA reads TGTGCCAGCAGCTTAGGATTCCAAGAGACCCAGTACTTC. The gene calls are TRBV11-3 and TRBJ2-5, with D unclear. Trimming stripped 1 base from V and 1 base from J, with 4 bases between. The length of the CDR3 is 13 residues. Germline V gene lookup returns CDR1 SGHNT and CDR2 YENEEA. The full variable domain, its missing parts supplied by reference TRBV11-3 and TRBJ2-5, is EAGVVQSPRYKIIEKKQPVAFWCNPISGHNTLYWYLQNLGQGPELLIRYENEEAVDDSQLPKDRFSAERLKGVDSTLKIQPAELGDSAVYLCASSLGFQETQYFGPGTRLLVL.

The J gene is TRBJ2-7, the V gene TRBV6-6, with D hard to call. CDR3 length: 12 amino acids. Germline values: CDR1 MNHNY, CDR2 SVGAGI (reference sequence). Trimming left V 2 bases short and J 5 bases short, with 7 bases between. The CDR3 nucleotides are TGTGCCAGCAGTTACGGACGCCACGAGCAGTACTTC. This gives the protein CASSYGRHEQYF.

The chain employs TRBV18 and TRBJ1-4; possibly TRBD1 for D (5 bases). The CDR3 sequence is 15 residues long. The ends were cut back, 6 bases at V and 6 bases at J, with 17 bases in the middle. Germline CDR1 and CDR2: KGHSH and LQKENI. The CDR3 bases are TGTGCCAGCTCGCCGGGGCTCGGGCTAGATGAAAAACTGTTTTTT. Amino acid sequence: CASSPGLGLDEKLFF.

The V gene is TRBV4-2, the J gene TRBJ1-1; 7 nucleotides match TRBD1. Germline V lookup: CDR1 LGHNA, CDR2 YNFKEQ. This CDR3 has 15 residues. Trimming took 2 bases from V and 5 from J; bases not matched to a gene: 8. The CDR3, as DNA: TGTGCCAGCAGCCAACCTGAAAAGGACAGGACTGAAGCTTTCTTT. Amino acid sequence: CASSQPEKDRTEAFF.

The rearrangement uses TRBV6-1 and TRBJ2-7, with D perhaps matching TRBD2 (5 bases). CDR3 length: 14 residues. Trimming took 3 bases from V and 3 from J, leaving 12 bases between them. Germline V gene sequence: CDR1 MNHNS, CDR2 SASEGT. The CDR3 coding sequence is TGTGCCAGCAGTGACCGGAGGTCGGGCTACGAGCAGTACTTC. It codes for CASSDRRSGYEQYF.

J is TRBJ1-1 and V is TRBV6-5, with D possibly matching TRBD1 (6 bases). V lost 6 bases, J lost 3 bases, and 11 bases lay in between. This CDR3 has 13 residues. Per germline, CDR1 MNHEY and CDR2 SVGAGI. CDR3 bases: TGTGCCAGCAGACCCCAGGGGTACACTGAAGCTTTCTTT. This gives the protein CASRPQGYTEAFF.

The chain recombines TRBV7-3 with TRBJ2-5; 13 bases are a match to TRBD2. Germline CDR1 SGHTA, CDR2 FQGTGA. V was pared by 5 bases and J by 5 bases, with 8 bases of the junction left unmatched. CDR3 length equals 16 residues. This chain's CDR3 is CASSPKLAGGPETQYF. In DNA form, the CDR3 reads TGTGCCAGCAGCCCGAAACTAGCGGGAGGGCCGGAGACCCAGTACTTC.

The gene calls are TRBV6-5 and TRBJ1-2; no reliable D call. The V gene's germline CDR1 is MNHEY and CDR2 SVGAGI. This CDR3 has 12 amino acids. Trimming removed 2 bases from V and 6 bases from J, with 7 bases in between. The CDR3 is CASSYRGNGYTF. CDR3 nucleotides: TGTGCCAGCAGTTACCGGGGTAATGGCTACACCTTC.

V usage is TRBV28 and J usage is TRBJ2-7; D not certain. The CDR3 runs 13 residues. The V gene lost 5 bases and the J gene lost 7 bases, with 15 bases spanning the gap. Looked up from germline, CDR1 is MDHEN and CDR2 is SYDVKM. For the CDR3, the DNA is TGTGCCAGCAGTCTTCCTCAATCGGCGGAGCAGTACTTC. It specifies CASSLPQSAEQYF.

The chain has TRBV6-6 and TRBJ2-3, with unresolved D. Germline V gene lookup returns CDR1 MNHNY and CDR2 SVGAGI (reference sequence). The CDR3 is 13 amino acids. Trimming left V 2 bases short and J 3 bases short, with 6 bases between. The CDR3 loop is CASSYRVTDTQYF. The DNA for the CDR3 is TGTGCCAGCAGTTACCGGGTTACAGATACGCAGTATTTT.

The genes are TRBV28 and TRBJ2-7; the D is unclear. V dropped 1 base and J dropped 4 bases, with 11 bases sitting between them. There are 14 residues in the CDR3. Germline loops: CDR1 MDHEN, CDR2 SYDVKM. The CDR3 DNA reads TGTGCCAGCAGTTTATTCCACGGACCTTACGAGCAGTACTTC. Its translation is CASSLFHGPYEQYF.

The CDR3 loop is CASSLRPRGWSNEKLFF. CDR3 sequence (DNA): TGTGCCAGCAGCTTAAGACCCAGAGGGTGGTCTAATGAAAAACTGTTTTTT. The chain joins TRBV7-2 to TRBJ1-4, with D hard to call. V was pared by 2 bases and J by 3 bases, with 16 bases between. Germline lookup yields CDR1 SGHTA and CDR2 FQGNSA. This CDR3 has 17 residues.

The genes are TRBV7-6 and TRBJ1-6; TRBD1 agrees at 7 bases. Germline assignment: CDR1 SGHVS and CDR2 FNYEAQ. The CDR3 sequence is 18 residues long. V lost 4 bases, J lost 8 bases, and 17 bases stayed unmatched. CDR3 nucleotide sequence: TGTGCCAGCAGCTCTTTAGCGAGTTCGGGACAGATGCATTCACCCCTCCACTTT. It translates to CASSSLASSGQMHSPLHF.